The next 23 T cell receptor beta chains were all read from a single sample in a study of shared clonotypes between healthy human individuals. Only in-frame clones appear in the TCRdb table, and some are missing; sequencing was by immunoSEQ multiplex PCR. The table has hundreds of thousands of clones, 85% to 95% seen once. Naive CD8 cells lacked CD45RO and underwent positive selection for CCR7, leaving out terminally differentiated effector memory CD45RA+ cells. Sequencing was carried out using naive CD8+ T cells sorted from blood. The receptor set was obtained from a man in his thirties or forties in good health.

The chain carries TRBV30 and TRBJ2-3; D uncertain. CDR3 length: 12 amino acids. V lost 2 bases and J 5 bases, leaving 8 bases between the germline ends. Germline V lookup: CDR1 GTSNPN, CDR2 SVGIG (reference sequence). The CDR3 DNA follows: TGTGCCTGGAGTAGTAGTTTAGATACGCAGTATTTT. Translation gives CAWSSSLDTQYF. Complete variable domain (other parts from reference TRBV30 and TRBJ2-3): SQTIHQWPATLVQPVGSPLSLECTVEGTSNPNLYWYRQAAGRGLQLLFYSVGIGQISSEVPQNLSASRPQDRQFILSSKKLLLSDSGFYLCAWSSSLDTQYFGPGTRLTVL.

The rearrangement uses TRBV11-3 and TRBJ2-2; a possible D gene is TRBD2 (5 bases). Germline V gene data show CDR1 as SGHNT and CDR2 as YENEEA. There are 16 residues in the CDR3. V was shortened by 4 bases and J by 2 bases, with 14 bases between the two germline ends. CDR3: CASSSSERSNTGELFF. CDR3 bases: TGTGCCAGCAGCTCCAGTGAGCGGAGTAACACCGGGGAGCTGTTTTTT. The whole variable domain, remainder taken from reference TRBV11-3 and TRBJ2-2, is EAGVVQSPRYKIIEKKQPVAFWCNPISGHNTLYWYLQNLGQGPELLIRYENEEAVDDSQLPKDRFSAERLKGVDSTLKIQPAELGDSAVYLCASSSSERSNTGELFFGEGSRLTVL.

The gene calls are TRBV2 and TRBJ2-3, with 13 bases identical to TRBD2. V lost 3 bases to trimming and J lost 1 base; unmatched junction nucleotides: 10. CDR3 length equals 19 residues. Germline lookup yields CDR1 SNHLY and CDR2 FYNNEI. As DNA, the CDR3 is TGTGCCAGCAGTGATGAGGGGTCGACTAGCGGGAGGCGCACAGATACGCAGTATTTT. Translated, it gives CASSDEGSTSGRRTDTQYF.

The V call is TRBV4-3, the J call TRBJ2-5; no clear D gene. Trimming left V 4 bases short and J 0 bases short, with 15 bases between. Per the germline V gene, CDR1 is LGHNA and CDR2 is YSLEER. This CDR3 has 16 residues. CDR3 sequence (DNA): TGCGCCAGCAGCCCGGATCTACAGAAGTACCAAGAGACCCAGTACTTC. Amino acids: CASSPDLQKYQETQYF.

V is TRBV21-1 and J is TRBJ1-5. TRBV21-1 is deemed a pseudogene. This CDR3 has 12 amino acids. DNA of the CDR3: TGTGCCAGCAGCAAAAGTAGAGGGCCCCAGCATTTT. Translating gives CASSKSRGPQHF.

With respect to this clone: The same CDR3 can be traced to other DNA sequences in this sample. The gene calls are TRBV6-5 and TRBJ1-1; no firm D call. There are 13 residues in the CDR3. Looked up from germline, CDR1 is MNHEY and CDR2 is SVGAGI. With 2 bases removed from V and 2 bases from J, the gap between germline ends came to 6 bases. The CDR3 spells CASSYGTNTEAFF. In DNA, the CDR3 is TGTGCCAGCAGTTACGGCACCAACACTGAAGCTTTCTTT.

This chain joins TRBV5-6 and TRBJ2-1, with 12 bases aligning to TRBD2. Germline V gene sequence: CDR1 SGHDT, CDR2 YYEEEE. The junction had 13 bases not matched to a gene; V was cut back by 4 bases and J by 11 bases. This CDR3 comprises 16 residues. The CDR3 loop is CASSEETSGRTGKQFF. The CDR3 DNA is TGTGCCAGCAGCGAAGAGACTAGCGGGAGAACCGGGAAGCAGTTCTTC.

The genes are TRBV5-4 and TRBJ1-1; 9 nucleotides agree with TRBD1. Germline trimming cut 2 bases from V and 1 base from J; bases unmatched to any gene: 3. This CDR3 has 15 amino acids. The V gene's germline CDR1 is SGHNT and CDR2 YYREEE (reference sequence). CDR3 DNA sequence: TGTGCCAGCAGCTTTGGGGACAGGGCGAACACTGAAGCTTTCTTT. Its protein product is CASSFGDRANTEAFF.

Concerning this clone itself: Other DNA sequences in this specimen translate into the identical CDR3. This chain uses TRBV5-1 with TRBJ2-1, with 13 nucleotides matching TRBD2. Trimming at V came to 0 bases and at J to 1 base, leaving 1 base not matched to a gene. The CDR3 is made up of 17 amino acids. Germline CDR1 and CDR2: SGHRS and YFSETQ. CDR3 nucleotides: TGCGCCAGCAGCTTGGGGACTAGCGGGAGTTCCTACAATGAGCAGTTCTTC. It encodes CASSLGTSGSSYNEQFF.

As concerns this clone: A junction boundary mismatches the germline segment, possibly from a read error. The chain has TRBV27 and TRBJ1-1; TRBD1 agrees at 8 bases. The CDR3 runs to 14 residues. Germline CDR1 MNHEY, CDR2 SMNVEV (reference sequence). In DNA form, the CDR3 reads TGTGCCAGCAGTCCAGGACAGGGTATGTTACCGCTTAAATTT. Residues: CASSPGQGMLPLKF.

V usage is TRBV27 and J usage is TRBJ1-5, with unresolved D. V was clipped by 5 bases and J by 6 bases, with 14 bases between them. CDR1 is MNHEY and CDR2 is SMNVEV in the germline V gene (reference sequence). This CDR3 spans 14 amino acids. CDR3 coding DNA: TGTGCCAGCAGTCCTTTTTTAGGGATTCAGCCCCAGCATTTT. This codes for CASSPFLGIQPQHF.

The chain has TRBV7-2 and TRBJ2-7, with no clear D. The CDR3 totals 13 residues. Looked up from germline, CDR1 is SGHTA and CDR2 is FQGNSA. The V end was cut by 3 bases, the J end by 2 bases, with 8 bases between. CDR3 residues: CASSFPGAYEQYF. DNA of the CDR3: TGTGCCAGCAGCTTCCCCGGAGCCTACGAGCAGTACTTC.

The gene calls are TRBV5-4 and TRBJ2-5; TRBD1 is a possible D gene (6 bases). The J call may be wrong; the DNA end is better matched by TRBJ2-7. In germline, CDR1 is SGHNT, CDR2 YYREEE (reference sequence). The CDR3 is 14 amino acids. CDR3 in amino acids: CASSQMGHLYEQYF. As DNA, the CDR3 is TGTGCCAGCAGCCAAATGGGACACCTCTACGAGCAGTACTTC.

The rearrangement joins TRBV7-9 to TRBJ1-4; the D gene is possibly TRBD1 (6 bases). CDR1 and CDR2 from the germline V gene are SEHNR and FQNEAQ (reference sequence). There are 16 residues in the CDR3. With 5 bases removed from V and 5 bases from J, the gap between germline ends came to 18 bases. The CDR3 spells CASSLRSGTMNEKLFF. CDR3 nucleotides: TGTGCCAGCAGCCTGCGGTCGGGGACAATGAATGAAAAACTGTTTTTT.

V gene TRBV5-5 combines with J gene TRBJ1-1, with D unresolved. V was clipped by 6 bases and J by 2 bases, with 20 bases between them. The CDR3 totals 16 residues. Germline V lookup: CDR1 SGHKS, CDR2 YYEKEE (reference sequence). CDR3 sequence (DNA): TGTGCCAGCACCTTTTGGGCGCAACGGGGAAACACTGAAGCTTTCTTT. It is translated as CASTFWAQRGNTEAFF.

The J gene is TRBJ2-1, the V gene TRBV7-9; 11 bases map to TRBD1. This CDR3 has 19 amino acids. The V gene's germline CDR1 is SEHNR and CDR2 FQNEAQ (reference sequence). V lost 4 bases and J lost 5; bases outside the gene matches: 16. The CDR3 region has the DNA TGTGCCAGCAGCTCTAGAACCGGGACAGGGGGGAATCTAGACAATGAGCAGTTCTTC. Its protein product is CASSSRTGTGGNLDNEQFF.

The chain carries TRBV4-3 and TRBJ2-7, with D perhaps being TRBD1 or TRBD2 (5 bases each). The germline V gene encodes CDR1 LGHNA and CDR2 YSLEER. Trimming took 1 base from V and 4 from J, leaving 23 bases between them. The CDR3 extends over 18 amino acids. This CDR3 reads CASSQGAGPEGLRYEQYF. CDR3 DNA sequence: TGCGCCAGCAGCCAAGGGGCCGGCCCAGAGGGGCTTCGGTACGAGCAGTACTTC.

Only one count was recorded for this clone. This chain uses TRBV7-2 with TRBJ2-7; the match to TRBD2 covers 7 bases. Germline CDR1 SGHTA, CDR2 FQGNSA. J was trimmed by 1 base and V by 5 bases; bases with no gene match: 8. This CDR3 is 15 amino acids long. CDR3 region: CASSGSSAGSYEQYF. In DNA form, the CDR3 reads TGTGCCAGCAGCGGCAGTTCAGCGGGGTCCTACGAGCAGTACTTC.

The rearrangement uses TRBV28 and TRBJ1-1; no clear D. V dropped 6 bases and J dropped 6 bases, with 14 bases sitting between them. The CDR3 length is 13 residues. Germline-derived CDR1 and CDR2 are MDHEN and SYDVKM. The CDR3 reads CASRTNYRAEAFF. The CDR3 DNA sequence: TGTGCCAGCAGAACGAATTACCGAGCTGAAGCTTTCTTT. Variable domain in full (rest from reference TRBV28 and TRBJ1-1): DVKVTQSSRYLVKRTGEKVFLECVQDMDHENMFWYRQDPGLGLRLIYFSYDVKMKEKGDIPEGYSVSREKKERFSLILESASTNQTSMYLCASRTNYRAEAFFGQGTRLTVV.

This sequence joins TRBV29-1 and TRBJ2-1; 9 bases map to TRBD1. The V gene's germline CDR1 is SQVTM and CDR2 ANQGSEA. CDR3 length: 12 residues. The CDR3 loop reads CSGTGRGNEQFF. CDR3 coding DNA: TGCTCGGGGACAGGGCGGGGGAATGAGCAGTTCTTC.

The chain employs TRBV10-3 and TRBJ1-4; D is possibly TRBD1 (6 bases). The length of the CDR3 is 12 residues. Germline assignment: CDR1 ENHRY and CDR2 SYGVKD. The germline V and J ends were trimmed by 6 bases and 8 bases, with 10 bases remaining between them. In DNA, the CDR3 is TGTGCCATCAGCGGACAGAAGGAAAAACTGTTTTTT. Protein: CAISGQKEKLFF.

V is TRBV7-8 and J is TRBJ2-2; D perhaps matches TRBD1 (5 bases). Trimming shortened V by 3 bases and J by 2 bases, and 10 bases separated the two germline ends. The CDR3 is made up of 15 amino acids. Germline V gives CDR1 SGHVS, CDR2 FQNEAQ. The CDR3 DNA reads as TGTGCCAGCAGCTTCGACAGAATCAACACCGGGGAGCTGTTTTTT. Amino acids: CASSFDRINTGELFF. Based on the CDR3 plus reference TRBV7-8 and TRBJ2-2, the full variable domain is GAGVSQSPRYKVAKRGQDVALRCDPISGHVSLFWYQQALGQGPEFLTYFQNEAQLDKSGLPSDRFFAERPEGSVSTLKIQRTQQEDSAVYLCASSFDRINTGELFFGEGSRLTVL.

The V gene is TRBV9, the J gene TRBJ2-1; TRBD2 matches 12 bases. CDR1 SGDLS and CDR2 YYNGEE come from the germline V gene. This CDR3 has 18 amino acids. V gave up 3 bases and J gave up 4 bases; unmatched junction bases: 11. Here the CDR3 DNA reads TGTGCCAGCAGCGCCGTAGGGCGGACTAGCGGGATTTACAATGAGCAGTTCTTC. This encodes CASSAVGRTSGIYNEQFF.